These 28 T cell receptor beta chains share one sample of origin, sequenced in a study of OX40 agonist ivuxolimab in advanced cancers. TCRdb's table, derived via immunoSEQ multiplex PCR, lists solely in-frame clones and lacks some. The top ten hold over 10% of the sample, which has around 35,000 clones, approximately 80% seen once. Source: CD4+ or CD8+ T cells sorted from blood, taken in a trial of the OX40 agonist ivuxolimab. The receptors here all came from an adult with an advanced solid tumor such as melanoma, head and neck, liver or kidney cancer.

The J gene is TRBJ2-7, the V gene TRBV15; TRBD1 matches at 9 bases. Germline CDR1 LNHNV, CDR2 YYDKDF (reference sequence). CDR3 size: 14 residues. With V trimmed by 5 bases and J by 5 bases, 7 bases remained unmatched. This chain's CDR3 is CATSGGDRVNEQYF. CDR3 DNA: TGTGCCACCAGCGGGGGGGACAGGGTAAACGAGCAGTACTTC.

J is TRBJ1-1 and V is TRBV19; the match to TRBD1 covers 8 bases. Trimming removed 1 base from V and 9 bases from J; junction bases left unmatched: 4. The germline V gene encodes CDR1 LNHDA and CDR2 SQIVND (reference sequence). The CDR3 runs 13 residues. The CDR3 region has the DNA TGTGCCAGTAGTATAGGGTGGACAGGGAAAGCTTTCTTT. Protein sequence: CASSIGWTGKAFF.

The genes are TRBV28 and TRBJ1-1; D unresolved. Germline CDR1 is MDHEN and CDR2 is SYDVKM. Trimming removed 8 bases at V and 5 bases at J, with 15 bases between. The CDR3 has 13 residues. CDR3 sequence reads: CASLGPGSTEAFF. CDR3 in DNA: TGTGCCAGCCTGGGCCCGGGAAGTACTGAAGCTTTCTTT.

The chain has TRBV4-2 and TRBJ2-5; TRBD2 matches 12 bases. The CDR3 is made up of 20 amino acids. Germline CDR1 is LGHNA and CDR2 is YNFKEQ. The J segment lost 2 bases and the V segment lost 0 bases, leaving 13 bases of the junction unmatched. CDR3 loop: CASSQDSSTSGRTNQETQYF. DNA of the CDR3: TGTGCCAGCAGCCAAGATTCCTCGACTAGCGGGAGAACCAATCAAGAGACCCAGTACTTC.

This chain links TRBV21-1 with TRBJ1-4. TRBV21-1 is described as a pseudogene. The CDR3 spans 13 residues. In DNA form, the CDR3 reads TGTGCCAGCCGGACCGCAACTAATGAAAAACTGTTTTTT. Translating it yields CASRTATNEKLFF.

The rearrangement uses TRBV7-8 and TRBJ2-2; 16 bases fit TRBD2. The junction had 6 bases not matched to a gene; V was cut back by 5 bases and J by 0 bases. The CDR3 is 19 residues long. Per germline, CDR1 SGHVS and CDR2 FQNEAQ. CDR3 sequence reads: CASSPLGTSGRANTGELFF. The CDR3 DNA sequence: TGTGCCAGCAGCCCCCTCGGGACTAGCGGGAGGGCGAACACCGGGGAGCTGTTTTTT.

This sequence joins TRBV4-2 and TRBJ1-1; 7 bases map to TRBD1. V shed 1 base and J 2 bases; nucleotides not matched to a gene: 4. The CDR3 sequence is 15 residues long. CDR1 and CDR2 from the germline V gene are LGHNA and YNFKEQ. The CDR3 DNA reads as TGTGCCAGCAGCCAAGCAGGGACAGACAACACTGAAGCTTTCTTT. It is translated as CASSQAGTDNTEAFF.

This clone was detected a few times. V usage is TRBV5-6 and J usage is TRBJ2-3; D gene ambiguous. Trimming stripped 3 bases from V and 4 bases from J, with 3 bases between. The CDR3 has 11 residues. Germline CDR1 SGHDT, CDR2 YYEEEE. CDR3 nucleotides: TGTGCCAGCAGCTACTCAGATACGCAGTATTTT. Translation gives CASSYSDTQYF.

The chain combines TRBV10-2 with TRBJ2-7; TRBD1 is a possible D gene (5 bases). There are 13 residues in the CDR3. Deletions cut 8 bases from V and 5 bases from J, with 16 bases between. Germline V gene sequence: CDR1 WSHSY, CDR2 SAAADI. DNA of the CDR3: TGCGCCAGCTCCCATTATGCCAGGGACGAGCAGTACTTC. It is translated as CASSHYARDEQYF.

The chain uses TRBV11-3 and TRBJ1-1; D unresolved. CDR3 length equals 13 residues. V lost 5 bases, J lost 4 bases, and 11 bases lay in between. CDR1 SGHNT and CDR2 YENEEA come from the germline V gene. For the CDR3, the DNA is TGTGCCAGCAGCCGCGGACGGATCACTGAAGCTTTCTTT. Amino acids: CASSRGRITEAFF.

V usage is TRBV18 and J usage is TRBJ1-1, with 10 bases identical to TRBD1. There are 14 residues in the CDR3. V shed 5 bases and J 3 bases; nucleotides not matched to a gene: 3. CDR1 KGHSH and CDR2 LQKENI come from the germline V gene. CDR3 region: CASSSGQGDTEAFF. CDR3 in DNA: TGTGCCAGCTCATCTGGACAGGGGGACACTGAAGCTTTCTTT.

V and J are TRBV5-6 and TRBJ1-2; D gene ambiguous. The CDR3 extends over 15 amino acids. Germline V gene lookup returns CDR1 SGHDT and CDR2 YYEEEE. V gave up 4 bases and J gave up 5 bases, with 18 bases separating them. CDR3 DNA: TGTGCCAGCAGCCTTTCTGAGGGAAACCCGTATGGCTACACCTTC. Protein sequence: CASSLSEGNPYGYTF.

The V gene is TRBV7-3, the J gene TRBJ2-3; TRBD2 is a possible D gene (6 bases). The germline V gene encodes CDR1 SGHTA and CDR2 FQGTGA. This CDR3 contains 16 residues. Trimming left V 3 bases short and J 4 bases short, with 17 bases between. For the CDR3, the DNA is TGTGCCAGCAGCTTCTCAGGGCGGAGGGGTGCAGATACGCAGTATTTT. Amino acid sequence: CASSFSGRRGADTQYF.

The chain combines TRBV11-3 with TRBJ1-5; the match to TRBD1 covers 7 bases. The germline gives CDR1 SGHNT, CDR2 YENEEA. V dropped 6 bases and J dropped 0; count of bases not matched to a gene: 8. This CDR3 contains 16 residues. The CDR3 DNA reads as TGTGCCAGCAGGCTGACAGGGATTAATAGCAATCAGCCCCAGCATTTT. This encodes CASRLTGINSNQPQHF.

The chain uses TRBV30 and TRBJ1-2, with 8 bases identical to TRBD1. The CDR3 totals 15 residues. Germline CDR1 GTSNPN, CDR2 SVGIG (reference sequence). V gave up 1 base and J gave up 2 bases; unmatched junction bases: 6. DNA for the CDR3: TGTGCCTGGAGTGGCACAGGGGGAATGAACTATGGCTACACCTTC. Translating it yields CAWSGTGGMNYGYTF.

For the CDR3, the DNA is TGCGCCAGCAGCCAAGCGGGGATGGCTGAAGCTTTCTTT. Residues: CASSQAGMAEAFF. The chain carries TRBV4-1 and TRBJ1-1; D is uncertain. The CDR3 loop spans 13 amino acids. The germline CDR1 and CDR2 sequences are MGHRA and YSYEKL. Trimming removed 1 base at V and 6 bases at J, with 9 bases between.

The chain couples TRBV27 to TRBJ1-1; TRBD1 agrees at 10 bases. Losses at the gene ends were 4 bases for V and 6 bases for J; bases not matched to a gene: 11. This CDR3 is 16 amino acids long. Germline assignment: CDR1 MNHEY and CDR2 SMNVEV (reference sequence). Here the CDR3 reads CASSSAGTGVRSEAFF. DNA for the CDR3: TGTGCCAGCAGTTCCGCCGGGACAGGGGTTCGTTCTGAAGCTTTCTTT.

This clone was found once. The CDR3 reads CASSHRDGETQYF. The DNA for the CDR3 is TGTGCCAGCAGTCATCGGGATGGGGAGACCCAGTACTTC. This chain joins TRBV28 and TRBJ2-5; tentatively, D is TRBD2 (5 bases). This CDR3 spans 13 amino acids. In germline, CDR1 is MDHEN, CDR2 SYDVKM. V was trimmed by 5 bases and J by 5 bases, leaving 12 bases between them.

The chain recombines TRBV2 with TRBJ1-1, with 7 bases identical to TRBD1. The CDR3 totals 14 residues. The J segment lost 2 bases and the V segment lost 6 bases, leaving 6 bases of the junction unmatched. Germline V CDR1 and CDR2: SNHLY, FYNNEI. Here the CDR3 reads CASSRQGYNTEAFF. CDR3 bases: TGTGCCAGCAGCAGACAGGGTTATAACACTGAAGCTTTCTTT.

CDR3 bases: TGTGCCAGTGGGGACAGGGGGCAAGCTTTCTTT. It is translated as CASGDRGQAFF. The rearrangement links TRBV2 to TRBJ1-1; 12 bases map to TRBD1. Germline V CDR1 and CDR2: SNHLY, FYNNEI. The CDR3 extends over 11 amino acids. After removal of 9 bases from V and 9 bases from J, the junction contained 2 bases not matched to a gene.

The rearrangement joins TRBV2 to TRBJ1-4, with D possibly being TRBD1 (5 bases). This CDR3 contains 14 residues. The V gene lost 5 bases and the J gene lost 4 bases, with 11 bases spanning the gap. Per germline, CDR1 SNHLY and CDR2 FYNNEI. CDR3 in amino acids: CASSYRWGNEKLFF. Written as DNA, the CDR3 is TGTGCCAGCAGTTACAGGTGGGGTAATGAAAAACTGTTTTTT.

By share, this clone ranks as medium-sized (0.01 to 0.1%). The chain joins TRBV6-5 to TRBJ1-6, with a tentative D call TRBD1 (6 bases). The CDR3 is 16 residues long. Germline-derived CDR1 and CDR2 are MNHEY and SVGAGI. Trimming cost V 2 bases and J 11 bases, with 19 bases left between them. For the CDR3, the DNA is TGTGCCAGCAGTTACCGTTCCGGGGGCAGTAAGGCACCCCTCCACTTT. Its translation is CASSYRSGGSKAPLHF.

This chain uses TRBV27 with TRBJ2-6; D assignment may be TRBD1 or TRBD2 (5 bases each). Germline V lookup: CDR1 MNHEY, CDR2 SMNVEV (reference sequence). This CDR3 has 18 residues. The V end lost 8 bases, the J end lost 4 bases, and 24 bases lay between the germline ends. DNA for the CDR3: TGTGCCAGCTGGGACGGAGGACTCGGCCTAAAGGGGGCCAACGTCCTGACTTTC. Translating gives CASWDGGLGLKGANVLTF. The full variable domain, in which reference TRBV27 and TRBJ2-6 provide the parts outside the CDR3, is EAQVTQNPRYLITVTGKKLTVTCSQNMNHEYMSWYRQDPGLGLRQIYYSMNVEVTDKGDVPEGYKVSRKEKRNFPLILESPSPNQTSLYFCASWDGGLGLKGANVLTFGAGSRLTVL.

V usage is TRBV7-8 and J usage is TRBJ2-1; 8 positions agree with TRBD2. CDR3 length equals 18 residues. The V segment lost 2 bases and the J segment 9 bases; nucleotides outside the gene matches: 18. Germline CDR1 and CDR2: SGHVS and FQNEAQ. CDR3 bases: TGTGCCAGCAGCTTATCCGGGAGGGCCGTGAGGGTTGGGGGTGAGCAGTTCTTC. It is translated as CASSLSGRAVRVGGEQFF.

The V and J genes are TRBV6-5 and TRBJ1-6; D not resolved. This CDR3 spans 12 amino acids. V dropped 4 bases and J dropped 6 bases, with 4 bases sitting between them. In germline, CDR1 is MNHEY, CDR2 SVGAGI. CDR3: CASSLINSPLHF. CDR3 nucleotides: TGTGCCAGCAGTTTGATTAATTCACCCCTCCACTTT.

The chain combines TRBV4-1 with TRBJ2-4; D tentatively reads TRBD1 or TRBD2 (6 bases each). V dropped 0 bases and J dropped 6 bases, with 15 bases sitting between them. The germline V gene has CDR1 MGHRA and CDR2 YSYEKL. The CDR3 is 16 amino acids. The CDR3 protein is CASSQDRGQVRNIQYF. The DNA for the CDR3 is TGCGCCAGCAGCCAAGATCGGGGGCAGGTTCGAAACATTCAGTACTTC.

V is TRBV5-1 and J is TRBJ2-3; 9 positions match TRBD2. Germline V gene lookup returns CDR1 SGHRS and CDR2 YFSETQ. This CDR3 has 21 residues. J lost 0 bases, V lost 1 base, and 18 bases had no gene match. The CDR3 loop reads CASSLLREIAGAIPSTDTQYF. As DNA, the CDR3 is TGCGCCAGCAGCTTGCTTAGGGAGATAGCGGGGGCCATTCCTAGCACAGATACGCAGTATTTT.

The V call is TRBV27, the J call TRBJ1-1; 9 nucleotides match TRBD1. The germline V gene encodes CDR1 MNHEY and CDR2 SMNVEV (reference sequence). This CDR3 has 17 residues. Trimming at V came to 8 bases and at J to 5 bases, leaving 18 bases not matched to a gene. CDR3 in amino acids: CASPSSGQGVEGTEAFF. CDR3 sequence (DNA): TGTGCCAGCCCCTCCTCGGGACAGGGAGTCGAGGGGACTGAAGCTTTCTTT.